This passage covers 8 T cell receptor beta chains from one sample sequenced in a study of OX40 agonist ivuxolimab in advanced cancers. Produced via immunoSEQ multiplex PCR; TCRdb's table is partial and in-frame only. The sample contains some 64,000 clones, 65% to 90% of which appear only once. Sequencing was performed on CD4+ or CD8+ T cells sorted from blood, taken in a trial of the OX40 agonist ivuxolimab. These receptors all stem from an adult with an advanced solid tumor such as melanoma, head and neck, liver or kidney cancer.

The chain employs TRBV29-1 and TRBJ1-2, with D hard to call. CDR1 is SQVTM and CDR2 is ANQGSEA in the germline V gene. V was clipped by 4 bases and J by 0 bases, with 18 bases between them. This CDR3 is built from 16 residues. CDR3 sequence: CSVGSVRLDSNYGYTF. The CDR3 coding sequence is TGCAGCGTTGGTAGTGTCCGACTTGACTCTAACTATGGCTACACCTTC.

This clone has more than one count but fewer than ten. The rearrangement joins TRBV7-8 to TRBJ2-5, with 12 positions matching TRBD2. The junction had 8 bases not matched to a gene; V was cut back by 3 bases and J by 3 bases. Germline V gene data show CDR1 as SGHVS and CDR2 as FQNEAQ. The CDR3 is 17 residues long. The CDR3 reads CASSLRLAGGKKETQYF. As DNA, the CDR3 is TGTGCCAGCAGCTTGCGTCTAGCGGGGGGGAAGAAAGAGACCCAGTACTTC.

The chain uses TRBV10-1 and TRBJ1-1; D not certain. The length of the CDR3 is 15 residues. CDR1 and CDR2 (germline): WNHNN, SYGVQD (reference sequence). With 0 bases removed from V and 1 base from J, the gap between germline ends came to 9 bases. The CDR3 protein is CASSESRGRNTEAFF. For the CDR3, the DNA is TGCGCCAGCAGTGAGTCCAGAGGGAGGAACACTGAAGCTTTCTTT.

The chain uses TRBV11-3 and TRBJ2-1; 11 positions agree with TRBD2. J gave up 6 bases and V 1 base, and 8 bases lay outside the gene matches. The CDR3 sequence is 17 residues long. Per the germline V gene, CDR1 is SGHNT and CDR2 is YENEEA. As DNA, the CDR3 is TGTGCCAGCAGCTTAGGTCTACTAGCGGGAGAGGGCAATGAGCAGTTCTTC. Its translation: CASSLGLLAGEGNEQFF.

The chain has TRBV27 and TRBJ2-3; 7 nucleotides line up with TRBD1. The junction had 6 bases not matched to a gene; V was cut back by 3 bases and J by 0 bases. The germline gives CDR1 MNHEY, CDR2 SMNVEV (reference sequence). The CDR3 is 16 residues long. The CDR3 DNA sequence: TGTGCCAGCAGTTTCCGGGCAGGGGGTAGCACAGATACGCAGTATTTT. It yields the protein CASSFRAGGSTDTQYF.

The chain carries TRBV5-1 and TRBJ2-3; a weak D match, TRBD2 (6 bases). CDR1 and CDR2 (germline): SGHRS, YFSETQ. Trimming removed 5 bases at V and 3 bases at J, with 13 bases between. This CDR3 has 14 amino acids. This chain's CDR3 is CASRRDGTTDTQYF. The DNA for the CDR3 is TGCGCCAGCAGGCGGGATGGTACAACAGATACGCAGTATTTT.

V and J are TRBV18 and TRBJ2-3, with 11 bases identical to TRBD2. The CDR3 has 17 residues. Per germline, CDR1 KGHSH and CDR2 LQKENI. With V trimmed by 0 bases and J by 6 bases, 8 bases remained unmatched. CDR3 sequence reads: CASSPPVTSGGHDTQYF. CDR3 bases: TGTGCCAGCTCACCACCGGTTACTAGCGGGGGTCATGATACGCAGTATTTT.

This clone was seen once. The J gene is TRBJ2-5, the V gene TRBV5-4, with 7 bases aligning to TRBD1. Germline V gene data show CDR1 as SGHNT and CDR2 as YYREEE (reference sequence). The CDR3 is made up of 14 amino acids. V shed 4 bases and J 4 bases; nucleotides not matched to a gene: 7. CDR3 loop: CASSTRQGLETQYF. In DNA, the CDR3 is TGTGCCAGCAGCACTCGACAGGGTCTAGAGACCCAGTACTTC.